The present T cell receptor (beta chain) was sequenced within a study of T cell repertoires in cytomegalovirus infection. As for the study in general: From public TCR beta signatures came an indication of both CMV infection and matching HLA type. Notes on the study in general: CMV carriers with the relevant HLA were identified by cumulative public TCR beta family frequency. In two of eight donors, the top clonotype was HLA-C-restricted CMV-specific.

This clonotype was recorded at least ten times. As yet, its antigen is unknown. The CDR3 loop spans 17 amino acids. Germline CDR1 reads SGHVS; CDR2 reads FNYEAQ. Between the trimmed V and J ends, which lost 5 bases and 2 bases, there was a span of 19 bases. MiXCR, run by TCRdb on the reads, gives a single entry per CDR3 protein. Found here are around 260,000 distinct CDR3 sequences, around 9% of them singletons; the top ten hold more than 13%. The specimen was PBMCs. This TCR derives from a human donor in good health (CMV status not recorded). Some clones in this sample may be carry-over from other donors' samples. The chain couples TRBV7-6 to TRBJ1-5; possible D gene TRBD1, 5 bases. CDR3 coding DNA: TGTGCCAGCAGCCGAACCGGAGGGGAAATCGGCAATCAGCCCCAGCATTTT. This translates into CASSRTGGEIGNQPQHF.